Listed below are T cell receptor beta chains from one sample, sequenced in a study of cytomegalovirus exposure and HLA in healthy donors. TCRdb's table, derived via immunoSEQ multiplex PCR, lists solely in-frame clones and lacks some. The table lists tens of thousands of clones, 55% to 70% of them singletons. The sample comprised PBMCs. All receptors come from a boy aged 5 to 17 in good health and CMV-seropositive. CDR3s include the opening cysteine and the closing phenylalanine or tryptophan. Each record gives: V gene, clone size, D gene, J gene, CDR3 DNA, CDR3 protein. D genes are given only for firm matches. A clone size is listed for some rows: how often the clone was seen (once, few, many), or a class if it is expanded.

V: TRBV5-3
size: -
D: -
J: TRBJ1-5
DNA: TGTGCCAGAAGCCCGGTGAGCCCCCAGCATTTT
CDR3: CARSPVSPQHF

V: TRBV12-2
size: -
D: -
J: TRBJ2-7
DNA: TGTGCAAGTCGCCCCCCCGCAGGGACAGACTTCTACGAGCAGTACTTC
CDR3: CASRPPAGTDFYEQYF

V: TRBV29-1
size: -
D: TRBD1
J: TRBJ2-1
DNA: TGCAGCGGCCGCCACCTCGGACAGGGTTATGATGAGCAGTTCTTC
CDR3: CSGRHLGQGYDEQFF

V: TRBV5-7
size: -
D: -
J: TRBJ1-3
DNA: TGTGCCAGCCCCTTATCAGAACACCGCTCTGGAAACACCATATATTTT
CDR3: CASPLSEHRSGNTIYF

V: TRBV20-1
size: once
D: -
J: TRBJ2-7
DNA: TGCAGTGCTAGTCTCCGGGAGCAGTACTTC
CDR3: CSASLREQYF

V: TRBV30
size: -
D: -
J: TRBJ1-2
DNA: TGTGCCTGGGAAGACGGTACAAACAGACATAACTATGGCTACACCTTC
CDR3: CAWEDGTNRHNYGYTF

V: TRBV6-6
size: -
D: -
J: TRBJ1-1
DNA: TGTGCCACCAAACCAGGGCCTTTGAACACTGAAGCTTTCTTT
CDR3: CATKPGPLNTEAFF

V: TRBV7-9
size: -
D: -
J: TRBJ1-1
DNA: TGTGCCAGCAGCCTCGGACAGCCGAACACTGAAGCTTTCTTT
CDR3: CASSLGQPNTEAFF

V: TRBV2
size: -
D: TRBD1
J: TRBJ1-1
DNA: TGTGCCAGCAGGGGACAGGGGGCCTCGGAAGCTTTCTTT
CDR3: CASRGQGASEAFF

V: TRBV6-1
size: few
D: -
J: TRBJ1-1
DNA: TGTGCCAGCAGCAGGAGGCTAAACACTGAAGCTTTCTTT
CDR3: CASSRRLNTEAFF

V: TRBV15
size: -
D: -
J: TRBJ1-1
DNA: TGTGCCACCAGCAGAGATCACGGCGGTGAAGCTTTCTTT
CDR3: CATSRDHGGEAFF

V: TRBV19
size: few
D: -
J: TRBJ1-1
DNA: TGTGCCAGTAGTACGATACAGACGGGGACTGAAGCTTTCTTT
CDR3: CASSTIQTGTEAFF

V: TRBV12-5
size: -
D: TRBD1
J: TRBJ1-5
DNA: TGTGCTAGTGGTCCAGGGACAGGTCTCAATCAGCCCCAGCATTTT
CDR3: CASGPGTGLNQPQHF

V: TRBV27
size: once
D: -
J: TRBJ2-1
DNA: TGTGCCAGCAGTTTATCATCTAGGAATGAGCAGTTCTTC
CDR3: CASSLSSRNEQFF

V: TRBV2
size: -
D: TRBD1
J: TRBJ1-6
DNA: TGTGCCAGCGCGCCCGGGACAGCAAATTCACCCCTCCACTTT
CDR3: CASAPGTANSPLHF

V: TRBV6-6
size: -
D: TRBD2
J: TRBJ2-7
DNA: TGTGCCAGCAGTAAACTAGCGGCAAGCTCCTACGAGCAGTACTTC
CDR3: CASSKLAASSYEQYF

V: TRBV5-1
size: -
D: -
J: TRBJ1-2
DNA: TGCGCCAGCAGCTTGTATCCACAAGTTAACTATGGCTACACCTTC
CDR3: CASSLYPQVNYGYTF

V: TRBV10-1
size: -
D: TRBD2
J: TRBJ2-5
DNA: TGCGCCAGCAGCCGAGGACTAGCGGGGTACCAAGAGACCCAGTACTTC
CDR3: CASSRGLAGYQETQYF

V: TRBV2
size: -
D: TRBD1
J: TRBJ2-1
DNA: TGTGCCAGCAGAAACGACAGGGGGCAAAACAATGAGCAGTTCTTC
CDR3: CASRNDRGQNNEQFF

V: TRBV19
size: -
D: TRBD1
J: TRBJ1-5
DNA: TGTGCCAGTAGTAAAGACAGGGGGCGGGTGAGCAATCAGCCCCAGCATTTT
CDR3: CASSKDRGRVSNQPQHF

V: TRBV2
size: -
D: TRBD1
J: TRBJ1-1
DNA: TGTGCCAGCTGCACAGGGGGCTCCACTGAAGCTTTCTTT
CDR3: CASCTGGSTEAFF

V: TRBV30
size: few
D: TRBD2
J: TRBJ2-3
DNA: TGTGCCTGGAGTCCGGGGGGACGCACAGATACGCAGTATTTT
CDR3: CAWSPGGRTDTQYF

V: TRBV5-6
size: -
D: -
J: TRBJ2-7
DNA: TGTGCCAGCAGCTTCGGAGGTGTCGAGCAGTACTTC
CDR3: CASSFGGVEQYF

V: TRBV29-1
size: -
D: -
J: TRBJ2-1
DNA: TGCAGCGTACTCAAGGACTGGAGCTCCTACAATGAGCAGTTCTTC
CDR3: CSVLKDWSSYNEQFF

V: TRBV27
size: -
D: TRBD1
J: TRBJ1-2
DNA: TGTGCCAGCAGGGAACAGGGGGCCGCGGTAGGCTACACCTTC
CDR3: CASREQGAAVGYTF

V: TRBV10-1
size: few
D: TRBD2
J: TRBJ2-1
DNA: TGCGCCAGCAGCGCAAAAATTCTAGCGGGAGGGGGCAATGAGCAGTTCTTC
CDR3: CASSAKILAGGGNEQFF

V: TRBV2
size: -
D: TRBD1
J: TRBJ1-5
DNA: TGTGCCAGCAGCGGTGCAGGGGGTGCTCAGCCCCAGCATTTT
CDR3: CASSGAGGAQPQHF

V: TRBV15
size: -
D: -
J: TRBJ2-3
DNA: TGTGCCACCAAAACGGACATATCTAGCACAGATACGCAGTATTTT
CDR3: CATKTDISSTDTQYF

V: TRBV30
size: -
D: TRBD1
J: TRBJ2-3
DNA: TGTGCCTGGAGTGTCTCCTACAGGGGGCTCGCAGATACGCAGTATTTT
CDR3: CAWSVSYRGLADTQYF

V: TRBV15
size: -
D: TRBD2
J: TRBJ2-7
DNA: TGTGCCACCAGCAGAGAGGGACTAGCGGGAGTATACGAGCAGTACTTC
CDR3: CATSREGLAGVYEQYF

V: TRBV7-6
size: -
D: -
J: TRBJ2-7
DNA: TGTGCCAGCAGCTTAGCCCACAATTCGGGGTCCTACGAGCAGTACTTC
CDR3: CASSLAHNSGSYEQYF

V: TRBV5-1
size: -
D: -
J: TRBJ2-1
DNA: TGCGCCAGCAGCTTGAGAGAACCGAATGAGCAGTTCTTC
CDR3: CASSLREPNEQFF

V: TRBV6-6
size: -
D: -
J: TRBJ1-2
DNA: TGTGCCAGCAGTTACGCGGGGCCTGGCTACACCTTC
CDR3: CASSYAGPGYTF

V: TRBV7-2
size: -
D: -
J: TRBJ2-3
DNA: TGTGCCAGCAGCCCGCGGACTATCACAGATACGCAGTATTTT
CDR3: CASSPRTITDTQYF

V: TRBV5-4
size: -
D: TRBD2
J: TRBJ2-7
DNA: TGTGCCAGCAGCCCGGGAGGCACTTCCTACGAGCAGTACTTC
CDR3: CASSPGGTSYEQYF

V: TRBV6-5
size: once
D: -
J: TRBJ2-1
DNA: TGTGCCAGCAGTTACTCAGGACAGCCGTACAATGAGCAGTTCTTC
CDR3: CASSYSGQPYNEQFF

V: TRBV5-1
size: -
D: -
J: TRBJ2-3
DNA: TGCGCCAGCAGCTCCCTAATGAGCACAGATACGCAGTATTTT
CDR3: CASSSLMSTDTQYF

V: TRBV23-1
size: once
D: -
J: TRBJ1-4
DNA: TGCGCCAGCAGTCAATCGACCCAACGAGGGCTAAGGGAAAAACTGTTTTTT
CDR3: CASSQSTQRGLREKLFF

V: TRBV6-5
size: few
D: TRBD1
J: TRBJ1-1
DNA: TGTGCCAGCAGTCCCGACAGGGGCACTGAAGCTTTCTTT
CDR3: CASSPDRGTEAFF

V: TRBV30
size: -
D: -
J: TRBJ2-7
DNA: TGTGCCTGGAGTGCAAACCGGGGTCCATACGAGCAGTACTTC
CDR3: CAWSANRGPYEQYF

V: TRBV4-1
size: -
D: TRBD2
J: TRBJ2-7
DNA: TGCGCCAGCAGCTTCCGGACTAGCGGGGAAAGCTCCTACGAGCAGTACTTC
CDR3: CASSFRTSGESSYEQYF

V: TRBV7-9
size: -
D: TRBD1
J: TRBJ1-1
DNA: TGTGCCAGCAGCTCCCCCCGGACAGGGAACACTGAAGCTTTCTTT
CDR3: CASSSPRTGNTEAFF

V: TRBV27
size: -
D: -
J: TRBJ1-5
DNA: TGTGCCAGCAGTAGCTTACAGGGCCTTAGCAATCAGCCCCAGCATTTT
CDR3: CASSSLQGLSNQPQHF

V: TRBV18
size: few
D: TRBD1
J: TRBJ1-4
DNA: TGTGCCAGCTCACGACAGGGATATAATGAAAAACTGTTTTTT
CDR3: CASSRQGYNEKLFF

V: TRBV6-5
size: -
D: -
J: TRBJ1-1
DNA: TGTGCCAGCAGTTACTCGGGGGGGAACACTGAAGCTTTCTTT
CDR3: CASSYSGGNTEAFF

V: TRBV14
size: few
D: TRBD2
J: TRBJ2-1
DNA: TGTGCCAGCAGCCAAGATCTAACTAGCGGGGGGCGGGTTAGCTACAATGAGCAGTTCTTC
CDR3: CASSQDLTSGGRVSYNEQFF

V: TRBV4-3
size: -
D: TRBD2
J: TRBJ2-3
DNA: TGCGCCAGCAGCCAGTATACTAGCGGGAGCACAGATACGCAGTATTTT
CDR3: CASSQYTSGSTDTQYF